This T cell receptor beta chain was documented in a study of control samples from healthy donors and cancer patients. Libraries were prepared by immunoSEQ multiplex PCR; TCRdb keeps only in-frame clonotypes and omits some of them. The repertoire holds around 150,000 clones, with over 85% as singletons. The clonotype originates from a man younger than 40 in good health. Specimen: blood.

This CDR3 reads CASSLTGRWTEAFF. CDR3 DNA: TGTGCCAGCAGCTTAACGGGCCGGTGGACTGAAGCTTTCTTT. The chain joins TRBV7-3 to TRBJ1-1; no definite D call. The CDR3 is 14 amino acids. Germline assignment: CDR1 SGHTA and CDR2 FQGTGA. Trimming shortened V by 0 bases and J by 5 bases, and 10 bases separated the two germline ends.